A single sample is the source of the 25 T cell receptor beta chains below, sequenced in a study of blood T cells in healthy people across ages. The second PCR ran about 6 to 11 cycles with a sample-barcoded 5' primer and J-beta primers. TCRdb re-derived calls from the 5' RACE reads in MiXCR, one entry per CDR3 protein. Of roughly 1.7 million distinct CDR3 sequences in the sample, about 35% are singletons; the top ten hold around 11%. Sequencing used blood. Every receptor here comes from a woman in her twenties or thirties in good health.

The chain has TRBV7-9 and TRBJ2-1, with unresolved D. Germline-derived CDR1 and CDR2 are SEHNR and FQNEAQ (reference sequence). The CDR3 is made up of 14 amino acids. The germline V and J ends were trimmed by 0 bases and 7 bases, with 10 bases remaining between them. CDR3 amino acids: CASSLALPPNEQFF. The DNA of the CDR3 is TGTGCCAGCAGCTTAGCCTTACCACCTAATGAGCAGTTCTTC.

This chain links TRBV6-1 with TRBJ2-5; TRBD2 agrees at 9 bases. The germline V gene has CDR1 MNHNS and CDR2 SASEGT. After removal of 5 bases from V and 4 bases from J, the junction contained 17 bases not matched to a gene. This CDR3 has 18 residues. The CDR3: CASSPRLAGGPGGETQYF. The DNA for the CDR3 is TGTGCCAGCAGTCCGCGACTGGCGGGAGGGCCAGGGGGAGAGACCCAGTACTTC.

As to this clonotype: Mismatch with germline at one junction end may stem from a read error. In DNA form, the CDR3 reads TGTGCCAGCAGCTCTAGCGGGGGCACAGATGCGCAGTATTTT. Protein product: CASSSSGGTDAQYF. The V and J genes are TRBV7-9 and TRBJ2-3, with 10 bases aligning to TRBD2. This CDR3 has 14 residues. From germline, CDR1 is SEHNR and CDR2 FQNEAQ (reference sequence).

Only a few counts were recorded for this clonotype. The chain couples TRBV10-3 to TRBJ2-1, with 11 bases identical to TRBD2. Germline V gene sequence: CDR1 ENHRY, CDR2 SYGVKD. Unmatched junction bases numbered 4, after V lost 10 bases and J lost 5 bases. The CDR3 has 13 amino acids. The CDR3 nucleotides are TGTGCCACCGGGACTAGCGGACACAATGAGCAGTTCTTC. This encodes CATGTSGHNEQFF.

In its sample, this clonotype was seen a few times. The V gene is TRBV5-1, the J gene TRBJ2-6, with no clear D. This CDR3 contains 15 residues. Germline V lookup: CDR1 SGHRS, CDR2 YFSETQ. Between the trimmed V and J ends, which lost 2 bases and 3 bases, there was a span of 9 bases. The CDR3 reads CASSFTVGGANVLTF. The CDR3 DNA sequence: TGCGCCAGCAGCTTCACCGTTGGTGGGGCCAACGTCCTGACTTTC. The whole variable domain, remainder taken from reference TRBV5-1 and TRBJ2-6, is KAGVTQTPRYLIKTRGQQVTLSCSPISGHRSVSWYQQTPGQGLQFLFEYFSETQRNKGNFPGRFSGRQFSNSRSEMNVSTLELGDSALYLCASSFTVGGANVLTFGAGSRLTVL.

The chain joins TRBV20-1 to TRBJ1-4; 9 bases are shared with TRBD1. This CDR3 has 15 amino acids. CDR1 and CDR2 from the germline V gene are DFQATT and SNEGSKA (reference sequence). After removal of 0 bases from V and 8 bases from J, the junction contained 7 bases not matched to a gene. For the CDR3, the DNA is TGCAGTGCTAGAGATTGGGGGACAGGGAACGAAAAACTGTTTTTT. Translation gives CSARDWGTGNEKLFF.

The V gene is TRBV15, the J gene TRBJ2-7; D not resolved. The V gene's germline CDR1 is LNHNV and CDR2 YYDKDF (reference sequence). The CDR3 sequence is 15 residues long. Trimming removed 4 bases from V and 0 bases from J, with 13 bases in between. The CDR3 region is CATSILPSSSYEQYF. CDR3 sequence (DNA): TGTGCCACCAGCATACTCCCCTCGAGCTCCTACGAGCAGTACTTC.

This clonotype was found many times. This chain joins TRBV30 and TRBJ2-1, with D unclear. This CDR3 has 12 amino acids. The germline gives CDR1 GTSNPN, CDR2 SVGIG (reference sequence). V was pared by 0 bases and J by 10 bases, with 10 bases between. The CDR3: CAWSVASLEQFF. Written as DNA, the CDR3 is TGTGCCTGGAGTGTAGCTAGTTTGGAGCAGTTCTTC. Full variable domain (missing parts from reference TRBV30 and TRBJ2-1): SQTIHQWPATLVQPVGSPLSLECTVEGTSNPNLYWYRQAAGRGLQLLFYSVGIGQISSEVPQNLSASRPQDRQFILSSKKLLLSDSGFYLCAWSVASLEQFFGPGTRLTVL.

This clonotype was seen more than once but under ten times. This chain uses TRBV10-3 with TRBJ2-7; TRBD1 is a possible D gene (7 bases). The CDR3 contains 13 residues. The V and J ends lost 4 bases and 5 bases respectively, with 12 bases between them. CDR1 is ENHRY and CDR2 is SYGVKD in the germline V gene. The CDR3 DNA follows: TGTGCCATCAGTGCAGGGGGGAGGAACGAGCAGTACTTC. Amino acids: CAISAGGRNEQYF.

This chain uses TRBV21-1 with TRBJ2-7; TRBD1 is taken as the D call from the table, unchecked against the DNA. TRBV21-1 is reported as a pseudogene. The CDR3 runs to 16 residues. In nucleotides, the CDR3 is TGTGCCAGCAGCTTCCGTGGGGACAGGCGGGACAATGAGCAGTACTTC. This gives the protein CASSFRGDRRDNEQYF.

The rearrangement joins TRBV6-6 to TRBJ2-3, with a possible D match to TRBD2 (6 bases). The germline CDR1 and CDR2 sequences are MNHNY and SVGAGI (reference sequence). This CDR3 is 14 amino acids long. The ends were cut back, 5 bases at V and 6 bases at J, with 15 bases in the middle. This chain's CDR3 is CASSRDFVSDTQYF. CDR3 DNA sequence: TGTGCCAGCAGTAGGGACTTCGTTAGCGATACGCAGTATTTT.

The chain joins TRBV28 to TRBJ2-1, with 12 nucleotides matching TRBD2. The CDR3 has 16 amino acids. Germline V gene data show CDR1 as MDHEN and CDR2 as SYDVKM. Trimming at V came to 3 bases and at J to 9 bases, leaving 9 bases not matched to a gene. The CDR3 nucleotides read TGTGCCAGCAGTTTGCTAGCGGGAGGGCCTACCGGTGAGCAGTTCTTC. Protein sequence: CASSLLAGGPTGEQFF.

This clonotype was seen a few times. The chain combines TRBV10-1 with TRBJ2-5; 10 positions match TRBD2. The J segment lost 1 base and the V segment lost 7 bases, leaving 9 bases of the junction unmatched. Germline lookup yields CDR1 WNHNN and CDR2 SYGVQD (reference sequence). This CDR3 spans 16 amino acids. The CDR3 is CASNLSSGGIQETQYF. The DNA of the CDR3 is TGCGCCAGCAACCTTTCTAGCGGGGGAATCCAAGAGACCCAGTACTTC.

CDR3 nucleotide sequence: TGCAGTGCCTACATACCGGGAGCGTACAATGAGCAGTTCTTC. Translating gives CSAYIPGAYNEQFF. The rearrangement uses TRBV20-1 and TRBJ2-1; possibly TRBD2 for D (6 bases). V was shortened by 6 bases and J by 4 bases, with 16 bases between the two germline ends. CDR3 length: 14 residues. From germline, CDR1 is DFQATT and CDR2 SNEGSKA (reference sequence).

Ten or more counts support this clonotype. DNA of the CDR3: TGTGCCAGCAGTGAAGGACAGCCGGGAGAGACCCAGTACTTC. Its protein product is CASSEGQPGETQYF. The rearrangement links TRBV6-1 to TRBJ2-5; the D gene is possibly TRBD1 (5 bases). The CDR3 sequence is 14 residues long. V lost 1 base to trimming and J lost 4 bases, with 10 bases between them. From germline, CDR1 is MNHNS and CDR2 SASEGT.

V and J are TRBV9 and TRBJ2-1; 7 nucleotides align to TRBD2. The CDR3 runs to 15 residues. The trim removed 0 bases at V and 4 bases at J, leaving 4 bases unmatched. Germline V CDR1 and CDR2: SGDLS, YYNGEE. CDR3 amino acids: CASSVAASGYNEQFF. CDR3 DNA: TGTGCCAGCAGCGTAGCGGCTAGCGGTTACAATGAGCAGTTCTTC. The whole variable domain, filled in from reference TRBV9 and TRBJ2-1, reads DSGVTQTPKHLITATGQRVTLRCSPRSGDLSVYWYQQSLDQGLQFLIQYYNGEERAKGNILERFSAQQFPDLHSELNLSSLELGDSALYFCASSVAASGYNEQFFGPGTRLTVL.

This chain joins TRBV3-1 and TRBJ2-7; 7 bases agree with TRBD1. Per germline, CDR1 LGHDT and CDR2 YNNKEL (reference sequence). The CDR3 has 20 amino acids. V gave up 0 bases and J gave up 0 bases; unmatched junction bases: 17. Here the CDR3 DNA reads TGTGCCAGCAGCCAAGATTACATTCGGACAGGACCCGGGGTCTCCTACGAGCAGTACTTC. Amino acid sequence: CASSQDYIRTGPGVSYEQYF.

The chain recombines TRBV20-1 with TRBJ2-5, with TRBD2 matching 12 bases. CDR1 is DFQATT and CDR2 is SNEGSKA in the germline V gene (reference sequence). V shed 6 bases, J shed 2 bases, and the junction held 10 bases outside the gene matches. This CDR3 has 16 residues. The CDR3 region has the DNA TGCAGTGCCCAGAGGCTAGCGGGGGGGTTGCAAGAGACCCAGTACTTC. Translating it yields CSAQRLAGGLQETQYF.

In this sample, this clonotype turned up a few times. The chain links TRBV2 to TRBJ2-3, with D perhaps given as TRBD1 or TRBD2 (5 bases each). Germline CDR1 and CDR2: SNHLY and FYNNEI. The CDR3 has 15 residues. Between the trimmed V and J ends, which lost 5 bases and 1 base, there was a span of 13 bases. CDR3 nucleotides: TGTGCCAGCAGTACCCGGGACGGAGGCACAGATACGCAGTATTTT. This encodes CASSTRDGGTDTQYF.

At least ten counts were recorded for this clonotype. J is TRBJ2-5 and V is TRBV4-1; 12 bases line up with TRBD2. With V trimmed by 1 base and J by 5 bases, 5 bases remained unmatched. The CDR3 spans 16 residues. CDR1 is MGHRA and CDR2 is YSYEKL in the germline V gene. CDR3 in amino acids: CASSQVRTSGEETQYF. Here the CDR3 DNA reads TGCGCCAGCAGCCAAGTTCGGACTAGCGGGGAGGAGACCCAGTACTTC.

This rearrangement joins TRBV20-1 to TRBJ2-4; 8 bases are a match to TRBD2. The last part of the DNA fits TRBJ2-7 better; the J call may be wrong. The CDR3 runs to 16 residues. Germline assignment: CDR1 DFQATT and CDR2 SNEGSKA (reference sequence). CDR3 region: CSAEAPAGVHNREQYF. Written as DNA, the CDR3 is TGCAGTGCTGAGGCCCCAGCGGGAGTGCATAACCGCGAGCAGTACTTC.

V gene TRBV20-1 combines with J gene TRBJ2-4; tentative D call: TRBD1 (6 bases). The closer fit of TRBJ2-7 to the DNA end suggests the J call may be wrong. The CDR3 contains 15 residues. Germline CDR1 and CDR2: DFQATT and SNEGSKA (reference sequence). CDR3 sequence reads: CSARGWVQGTAEQYF. In nucleotides, the CDR3 is TGCAGTGCTAGAGGGTGGGTACAGGGAACGGCCGAGCAGTACTTC.

Points on this clonotype: One end of the junction does not line up with germline, which may come from a read error. The rearrangement uses TRBV7-3 and TRBJ2-2, with 7 bases aligning to TRBD2. CDR3 length: 15 residues. From germline, CDR1 is SGHTA and CDR2 FQGTGA. CDR3 in DNA: TGTGCCAGCAGATCCGGGACTAAACCCACCGGGAAGCTGTTTTTT. Residues: CASRSGTKPTGKLFF.

This clonotype was observed once. V is TRBV6-6 and J is TRBJ1-5; D is possibly TRBD1 (6 bases). Deletions cut 5 bases from V and 7 bases from J, with 18 bases between. The CDR3 is 15 residues long. Germline CDR1 is MNHNY and CDR2 is SVGAGI (reference sequence). CDR3 nucleotides: TGTGCCAGCAGTGGAGTTGGAAGGGGGGGCCAGCCCCAGCATTTT. Translating it yields CASSGVGRGGQPQHF.

The chain recombines TRBV3-1 with TRBJ1-2; D remains ambiguous. The germline V and J ends were trimmed by 0 bases and 4 bases, with 15 bases remaining between them. CDR3 length: 16 amino acids. Germline V gene data show CDR1 as LGHDT and CDR2 as YNNKEL (reference sequence). The CDR3 protein is CASSQDKGATGYGYTF. DNA for the CDR3: TGTGCCAGCAGCCAAGATAAGGGCGCAACGGGCTATGGCTACACCTTC.